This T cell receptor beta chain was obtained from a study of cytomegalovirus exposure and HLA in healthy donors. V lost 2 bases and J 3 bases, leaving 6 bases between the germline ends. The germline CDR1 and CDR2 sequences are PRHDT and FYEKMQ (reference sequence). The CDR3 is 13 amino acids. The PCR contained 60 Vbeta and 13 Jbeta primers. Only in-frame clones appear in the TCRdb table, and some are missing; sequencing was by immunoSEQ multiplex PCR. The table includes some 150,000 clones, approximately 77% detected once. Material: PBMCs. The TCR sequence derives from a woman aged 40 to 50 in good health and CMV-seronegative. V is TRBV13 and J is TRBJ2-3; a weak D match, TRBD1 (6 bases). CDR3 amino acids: CASSLQGTDTQYF. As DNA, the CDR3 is TGTGCCAGCAGCTTACAGGGGACAGATACGCAGTATTTT. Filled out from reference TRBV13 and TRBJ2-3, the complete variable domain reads AAGVIQSPRHLIKEKRETATLKCYPIPRHDTVYWYQQGPGQDPQFLISFYEKMQSDKGSIPDRFSAQQFSDYHSELNMSSLELGDSALYFCASSLQGTDTQYFGPGTRLTVL.